Listed here are 28 T cell receptor beta chains from one sample, sequenced in a study of T cells expressing NK-cell markers. After re-calling the 5' RACE reads, TCRdb lists one entry per CDR3 protein, DNA absent. Its table lists fewer than 550,000 distinct CDR3 sequences. Sequenced sample: blood T cells: a sorted CD56 or NKG2C T cell subset, CD4+ or CD8+ T cells, or bulk PBMC T cells (not recorded which). Receptors originate from a woman between 50 and 59 years old in good health.

The chain couples TRBV7-7 to TRBJ2-1; the TCRdb D gene call, TRBD2, has no DNA to confirm it. CDR1 and CDR2 from the germline V gene are SSHAT and FNYEAQ (reference sequence). This CDR3 spans 19 amino acids. This CDR3 reads CASRLGTSGRSRRYNEQFF.

The rearrangement links TRBV29-1 to TRBJ2-7; the D call from TCRdb, TRBD1, cannot be confirmed without DNA. The germline V gene encodes CDR1 SQVTM and CDR2 ANQGSEA. The CDR3 extends over 15 amino acids. The CDR3 region is CSVERSQGKPYEQYF.

V and J are TRBV7-9 and TRBJ2-6; TCRdb's D call of TRBD1 is untestable without DNA. The CDR3 length is 18 residues. Germline V lookup: CDR1 SEHNR, CDR2 FQNEAQ (reference sequence). CDR3: CASSERGGTRTGANVLTF.

The chain couples TRBV20-1 to TRBJ2-7; the TRBD2 assignment by TCRdb is unverifiable without DNA. The CDR3 runs to 15 residues. CDR1 is DFQATT and CDR2 is SNEGSKA in the germline V gene (reference sequence). The CDR3 sequence is CSARAPGVAGYEQYF.

The rearrangement uses TRBV24-1 and TRBJ1-2. There are 13 residues in the CDR3. The V gene's germline CDR1 is KGHDR and CDR2 SFDVKD. CDR3 in amino acids: CATSDLTDYGYTF.

The rearrangement uses TRBV5-1 and TRBJ2-1; TCRdb outputs TRBD1, but without DNA this stays unchecked. Germline V gene data show CDR1 as SGHRS and CDR2 as YFSETQ. This CDR3 has 14 amino acids. The chain's CDR3 is CASSALTGLDEQFF.

V usage is TRBV7-9 and J usage is TRBJ1-2; the TRBD1 assignment by TCRdb is unverifiable without DNA. The CDR3 consists of 13 residues. The germline V gene has CDR1 SEHNR and CDR2 FQNEAQ (reference sequence). CDR3: CASSSRGWDGYTF.

The chain carries TRBV6-6 and TRBJ2-5; the D call from TCRdb, TRBD1, cannot be confirmed without DNA. Per germline, CDR1 MNHNY and CDR2 SVGAGI (reference sequence). The CDR3 length is 12 residues. CDR3 loop: CASSHGGETQYF.

The chain couples TRBV15 to TRBJ2-5. CDR3 length equals 15 residues. Germline CDR1 is LNHNV and CDR2 is YYDKDF (reference sequence). CDR3 residues: CATSRDRVLQETQYF. Complete variable domain (other parts from reference TRBV15 and TRBJ2-5): DAMVIQNPRYQVTQFGKPVTLSCSQTLNHNVMYWYQQKSSQAPKLLFHYYDKDFNNEADTPDNFQSRRPNTSFCFLDIRSPGLGDTAMYLCATSRDRVLQETQYFGPGTRLLVL.

The chain recombines TRBV6-1 with TRBJ1-2. Germline-derived CDR1 and CDR2 are MNHNS and SASEGT. This CDR3 has 13 amino acids. The CDR3: CASSDTGFGGYTF.

The chain joins TRBV4-2 to TRBJ2-3; TCRdb's D call, TRBD2, is unchecked because there is no DNA. Germline CDR1 LGHNA, CDR2 YNFKEQ. The CDR3 contains 17 residues. CDR3: CASSQGLAGAGTDTQYF.

The chain employs TRBV29-1 and TRBJ1-1; TCRdb names TRBD1, which stays unverified in the absence of DNA. Germline CDR1 and CDR2: SQVTM and ANQGSEA. This CDR3 has 12 amino acids. The CDR3 here is CSGGGHGTEAFF.

The rearrangement uses TRBV11-2 and TRBJ2-1. This CDR3 contains 15 residues. The germline gives CDR1 SGHAT, CDR2 FQNNGV. The CDR3 here is CASSLVSRKRKEQFF. The variable domain in full, with the rest retrieved from reference TRBV11-2 and TRBJ2-1, is EAGVAQSPRYKIIEKRQSVAFWCNPISGHATLYWYQQILGQGPKLLIQFQNNGVVDDSQLPKDRFSAERLKGVDSTLKIQPAKLEDSAVYLCASSLVSRKRKEQFFGPGTRLTVL.

The chain carries TRBV9 and TRBJ2-7; the D call of TRBD1 rests on TCRdb alone, since no DNA is present to check it. Germline CDR1 and CDR2: SGDLS and YYNGEE. This CDR3 has 16 amino acids. This CDR3 reads CASSPWKASLSYEQYF.

The V and J genes are TRBV6-4 and TRBJ2-5; the TCRdb call, TRBD2, lacks DNA for checking. This CDR3 spans 13 amino acids. Germline V gene data show CDR1 as MRHNA and CDR2 as SNTAGT. CDR3 residues: CASSEGSGETQYF.

This chain links TRBV11-2 with TRBJ2-1; the D call of TRBD1 rests on TCRdb alone, since no DNA is present to check it. The CDR3 is 16 amino acids. The germline V gene encodes CDR1 SGHAT and CDR2 FQNNGV. The CDR3 spells CASSLVRGRGTNEQFF.

This rearrangement joins TRBV27 to TRBJ2-6; TCRdb reports TRBD1, a call that lacks DNA to check it against. The germline V gene encodes CDR1 MNHEY and CDR2 SMNVEV (reference sequence). CDR3 length: 17 residues. CDR3 sequence reads: CASKPGQGYSGANVLTF.

This chain connects TRBV4-1 to TRBJ2-7; the D call of TRBD2 rests on TCRdb alone, since no DNA is present to check it. The CDR3 extends over 17 amino acids. Germline loops: CDR1 MGHRA, CDR2 YSYEKL. CDR3 loop: CASSQDTGLAGNWEQYF.

The rearrangement links TRBV7-9 to TRBJ2-1; the D call of TRBD2 rests on TCRdb alone, since no DNA is present to check it. There are 15 residues in the CDR3. The V gene's germline CDR1 is SEHNR and CDR2 FQNEAQ (reference sequence). This chain's CDR3 is CASSQWIAGEVEQFF.

The V gene is TRBV3-1, the J gene TRBJ2-5. Germline assignment: CDR1 LGHDT and CDR2 YNNKEL (reference sequence). The CDR3 has 14 residues. The CDR3 protein is CASSQNRPTGTQYF.

The rearrangement joins TRBV6-5 to TRBJ2-7. There are 16 residues in the CDR3. From germline, CDR1 is MNHEY and CDR2 SVGAGI. The CDR3 sequence is CASSYSSFDRSYEQYF.

The CDR3 region is CAWSGTQYNEQFF. The rearrangement joins TRBV30 to TRBJ2-1. The CDR3 is 13 residues long. Germline V gene lookup returns CDR1 GTSNPN and CDR2 SVGIG (reference sequence).

The chain employs TRBV12-3 or TRBV12-4 and TRBJ2-5; the TCRdb D gene call, TRBD1, has no DNA to confirm it. CDR3 length: 17 amino acids. The CDR3 loop is CASSKAESRGPSETQYF.

V is TRBV2 and J is TRBJ2-1; the D gene TCRdb calls, TRBD2, cannot be checked with no DNA. This CDR3 region has 14 residues. CDR1 and CDR2 (germline): SNHLY, FYNNEI. CDR3 region: CASSAAGGGNEQFF.

This chain connects TRBV27 to TRBJ1-1; TCRdb designates TRBD1, a call that cannot be tested without DNA. Looked up from germline, CDR1 is MNHEY and CDR2 is SMNVEV (reference sequence). The length of the CDR3 is 13 residues. CDR3 loop: CASRSPGETEAFF.

The V and J genes are TRBV4-2 and TRBJ2-7; TCRdb picks TRBD2, but there is no DNA to check that call. This CDR3 comprises 15 residues. Germline CDR1 LGHNA, CDR2 YNFKEQ. The CDR3 region is CASSQEPASGYEQYF.

The chain links TRBV15 to TRBJ1-4; absent DNA, TCRdb's TRBD1 call cannot be checked. Germline CDR1 is LNHNV and CDR2 is YYDKDF (reference sequence). The CDR3 length is 16 residues. The chain's CDR3 is CATSRAMGQPNENLFF.

The chain carries TRBV12-3 or TRBV12-4 and TRBJ2-2; TCRdb's D call, TRBD2, is unchecked because there is no DNA. The length of the CDR3 is 18 residues. The chain's CDR3 is CASSLALRLALNTGELFF.